A selection of T cell receptor beta chains follows, all from one sample in a study of spatial heterogeneity in lung cancer. TCRdb fed the 5' RACE reads into MiXCR, producing one record per CDR3 protein. Among about 5,100 distinct CDR3 sequences listed, 7.5% to 10% were seen once. The sample consisted of lung tumor tissue, taken at surgery. These TCRs come from a female donor with early-stage non-small cell lung cancer. CDR3s include the opening cysteine and the closing phenylalanine or tryptophan.

v_call cdr3_aa
TRBV6-5 CASSYYRDQGYTF
TRBV7-2 CASSLVGRGTYGYTF
TRBV7-9 CASSLALAHPRYF
TRBV4-3 CASSQDLADQPQHF
TRBV5-1 CASSLAPQSPLHF
TRBV5-4 CASSPPGTSIHEQFF
TRBV19 CASSGGPNTGELFF
TRBV5-1 CASSLFGHEQFF
TRBV6-1 CASRDRASSGANVLTF
TRBV5-6 CASSSDGGRAKNIQYF
TRBV20-1 CSARATGEWTTNEKLFF
TRBV5-8 CASSSPMSGARMNEQFF
TRBV9 CASSFGLAATDTQYF
TRBV5-1 CASSPISGSVSNEQFF
TRBV5-1 CASSLTGNTEAFF
TRBV7-8 CASSLLPTEYGYTF
TRBV28 CASSLWAGSGFSGNTIYF
TRBV7-2 CASSPSRGVQPQHF
TRBV6-6 CASSSRLGLYNEQFF
TRBV20-1 CSEKRANTEAFF
TRBV7-9 CASSSQTAMGNTIYF
TRBV6-1 CASSGRRTYQETQYF
TRBV28 CASSRQGIYGYTF
TRBV13 CASSFFGKKYEQYF
TRBV5-6 CASSFQGYQPQHF
TRBV7-9 CASSLGWAGNTEAFF
TRBV18 CASSPWGQQLAKNIQYF
TRBV28 CASSFSREQYF
TRBV12-3/TRBV12-4 CASNRDRMNTEAFF
TRBV6-1 CASSEARGLYNEQFF
TRBV7-3 CASSLTVTWDSFSGANVLTF
TRBV6-2/TRBV6-3 CASSWTSGSYEQYF
TRBV2 CASSFQGETTEAFF
TRBV14 CASSQGSGSSYNEQFF
TRBV15 CATSRIIAGATGELFF
TRBV5-4 CASSLADTQYF
TRBV7-9 CASSLLGGGREETQYF
TRBV6-6 CASSYIGVSTEAFF
TRBV5-4 CASSSGGLAGAGETQYF
TRBV6-2/TRBV6-3 CASRDGEKAGNNEQFF
TRBV19 CASSPTGTGGAGRNTIYF
TRBV19 CASISRHGNSPLHF
TRBV4-2 CASSPPTNYGYTF
TRBV10-3 CAISALSYEQYF
TRBV29-1 CSGGLAMGTDTQYF
TRBV24-1 CATSDRITAGANVLTF
TRBV28 CASRRGVGTYNEQFF
TRBV19 CASSILDASELFF
TRBV19 CASSHWTANTGELFF